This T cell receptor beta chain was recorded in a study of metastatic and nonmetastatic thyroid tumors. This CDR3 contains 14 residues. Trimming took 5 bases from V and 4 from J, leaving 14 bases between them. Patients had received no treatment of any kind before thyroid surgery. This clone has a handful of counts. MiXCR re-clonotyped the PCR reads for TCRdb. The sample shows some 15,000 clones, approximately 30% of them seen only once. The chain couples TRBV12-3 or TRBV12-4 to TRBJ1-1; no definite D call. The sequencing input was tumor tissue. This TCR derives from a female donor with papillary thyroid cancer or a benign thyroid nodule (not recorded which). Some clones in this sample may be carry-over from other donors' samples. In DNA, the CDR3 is TGTGCCAGCAGTATACGGACGGAGGGCACTGAAGCTTTCTTT. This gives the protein CASSIRTEGTEAFF.